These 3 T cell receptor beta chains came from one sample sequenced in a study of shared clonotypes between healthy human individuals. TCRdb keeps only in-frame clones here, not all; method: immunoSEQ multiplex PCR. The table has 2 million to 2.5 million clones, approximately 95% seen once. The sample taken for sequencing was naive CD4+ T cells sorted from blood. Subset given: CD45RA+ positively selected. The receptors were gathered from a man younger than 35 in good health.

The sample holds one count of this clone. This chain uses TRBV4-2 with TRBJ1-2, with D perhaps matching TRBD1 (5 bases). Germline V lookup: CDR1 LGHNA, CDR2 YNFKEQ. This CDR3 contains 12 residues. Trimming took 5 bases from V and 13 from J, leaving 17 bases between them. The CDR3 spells CASSTAGGVVTF. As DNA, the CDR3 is TGTGCCAGCAGCACCGCCGGGGGGGTGGTCACCTTC.

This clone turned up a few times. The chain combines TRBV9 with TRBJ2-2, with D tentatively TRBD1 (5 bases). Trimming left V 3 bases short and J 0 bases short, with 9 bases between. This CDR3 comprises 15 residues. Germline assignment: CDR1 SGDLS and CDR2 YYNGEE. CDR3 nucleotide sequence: TGTGCCAGCAGCGCAGACAGTTCGAACACCGGGGAGCTGTTTTTT. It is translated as CASSADSSNTGELFF.

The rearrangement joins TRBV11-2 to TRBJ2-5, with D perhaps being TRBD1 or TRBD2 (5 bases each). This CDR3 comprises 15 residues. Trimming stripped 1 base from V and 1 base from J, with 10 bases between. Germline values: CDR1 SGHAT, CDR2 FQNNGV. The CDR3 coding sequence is TGTGCCAGCAGCTTAGTGGCAGGGACCCAAGAGACCCAGTACTTC. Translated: CASSLVAGTQETQYF.